This T cell receptor beta chain was documented in a study of response to subunit inactivated influenza vaccine listed by TCRdb under 2018. The study in broad terms: The study used deep quantitative T cell receptor repertoire profiling to track responses to a trivalent subunit inactivated influenza vaccine.

Details on this clonotype: Its specific antigen is unknown. One base away there is no much larger clone; base qualities are not given.

General study outcomes and caveats: According to the authors, only a limited number of new T cells may be recruited by each seasonal influenza vaccination.

CDR1 and CDR2 are drawn from the germline V gene: SGHNT, YENEEA. The CDR3 runs 13 amino acids, cysteine and phenylalanine included. Of all the DNA, just the CDR3 is kept, 39 bases in frame from base 1. V gives up 5 bases and J gives up 3 bases, and the segment between their germline ends measures 10 bases. The method behind the library was RT-PCR. Instrument used: Illumina HiSeq 2500. TCRdb's own reprocessing of the public reads used fastp at Q25 and MiXCR and kept productive beta chains. CDR3 protein sequences are deduplicated, and each keeps its most common genes and DNA. The sample contains 250,000 to 350,000 distinct CDR3 sequences, about 20% of them found a single time. The top ten hold 10% of the sample.

The chain links TRBV11-3 with TRBJ1-1; no D gene is confidently identified. The material was PBMCs from blood, obtained about 20 months after vaccination. The receptor comes from a man in his fifties or sixties who received an inactivated influenza vaccine. Donor details come from another sample of the same person, matched by shared clones. The DNA sequence is TGTGCCAGCAGCAGGTCGTGGGACACTGAAGCTTTCTTT. The encoded protein is CASSRSWDTEAFF.